The 8 T cell receptor beta chains given below trace back to one sample, sequenced in a study of blood T cell repertoires in COVID-19. Method: immunoSEQ multiplex PCR; TCRdb's copy keeps in-frame clones and lacks some. This sample has roughly 50,000 clones, with roughly 83% found just once. Sequencing input: peripheral blood. Every receptor here comes from a human donor in a cohort sampled during active COVID-19.

This chain joins TRBV19 and TRBJ1-1; 7 nucleotides align to TRBD1. V lost 4 bases, J lost 5 bases, and 4 bases stayed unmatched. The CDR3 has 13 residues. The V gene's germline CDR1 is LNHDA and CDR2 SQIVND (reference sequence). The CDR3 sequence is CASSKGAKTEAFF. CDR3 DNA: TGTGCCAGTAGTAAGGGGGCGAAAACTGAAGCTTTCTTT.

V and J are TRBV11-2 and TRBJ2-1, with 7 bases lining up with TRBD2. Germline assignment: CDR1 SGHAT and CDR2 FQNNGV. The J segment lost 6 bases and the V segment lost 1 base, leaving 6 bases of the junction unmatched. The CDR3 spans 15 residues. This CDR3 reads CASSLGGGTFNEQFF. CDR3 bases: TGTGCCAGCAGCTTAGGGGGGGGGACCTTCAATGAGCAGTTCTTC.

There are a few counts of this clone. The V gene is TRBV18, the J gene TRBJ2-2, with 7 positions matching TRBD1. With 2 bases clipped from V and 1 base from J, the junction kept 10 bases outside the gene matches. The CDR3 consists of 18 residues. The germline CDR1 and CDR2 sequences are KGHSH and LQKENI. CDR3 DNA sequence: TGTGCCAGCTCACCATCCCGGGACAGCAGAAGGAACACCGGGGAGCTGTTTTTT. Its protein is CASSPSRDSRRNTGELFF.

The rearrangement links TRBV5-1 to TRBJ2-7; 7 positions match TRBD2. Germline CDR1 SGHRS, CDR2 YFSETQ. V gave up 2 bases and J gave up 3 bases; unmatched junction bases: 8. This CDR3 is built from 15 residues. CDR3 loop: CASSFLGGYGYEQYF. The DNA of the CDR3 is TGCGCCAGCAGCTTTTTGGGAGGGTATGGCTACGAGCAGTACTTC.

The chain links TRBV5-1 to TRBJ2-5, with TRBD2 matching over 10 bases. With V trimmed by 0 bases and J by 5 bases, 7 bases remained unmatched. CDR3 length equals 16 residues. Germline loops: CDR1 SGHRS, CDR2 YFSETQ. The CDR3, as DNA: TGCGCCAGCAGCTTGGAAATAGCGGGGGGAATGGAGACCCAGTACTTC. It yields the protein CASSLEIAGGMETQYF.

The V and J genes are TRBV18 and TRBJ2-1; TRBD1 agrees at 8 bases. The germline gives CDR1 KGHSH, CDR2 LQKENI. The CDR3 consists of 14 residues. J gave up 6 bases and V 2 bases, and 3 bases lay outside the gene matches. The CDR3 nucleotides are TGTGCCAGCTCACCAGGGACAGGCACCAATGAGCAGTTCTTC. Its protein product is CASSPGTGTNEQFF.

The chain uses TRBV3-1 (or the pseudogene TRBV3-2) and TRBJ2-2, with 12 bases matching TRBD2. The CDR3 is 19 residues long. Unmatched junction bases numbered 11, after V lost 4 bases and J lost 2 bases. Germline assignment: CDR1 LGHDT and CDR2 YNNKEL (reference sequence). CDR3 residues: CASSRRLAGDTRNTGELFF. In DNA form, the CDR3 reads TGTGCCAGCAGCCGGCGACTAGCGGGGGATACACGAAACACCGGGGAGCTGTTTTTT.

The sample holds one count of this clone. V gene TRBV12-3 or TRBV12-4 combines with J gene TRBJ1-1; TRBD1 might be the D (6 bases). The CDR3 runs 13 residues. Trimming pared 3 bases from V and 4 bases from J, leaving 9 bases between. The CDR3 sequence is CASSLKQGTEAFF. The CDR3 bases are TGTGCCAGCAGTTTGAAACAGGGCACTGAAGCTTTCTTT.